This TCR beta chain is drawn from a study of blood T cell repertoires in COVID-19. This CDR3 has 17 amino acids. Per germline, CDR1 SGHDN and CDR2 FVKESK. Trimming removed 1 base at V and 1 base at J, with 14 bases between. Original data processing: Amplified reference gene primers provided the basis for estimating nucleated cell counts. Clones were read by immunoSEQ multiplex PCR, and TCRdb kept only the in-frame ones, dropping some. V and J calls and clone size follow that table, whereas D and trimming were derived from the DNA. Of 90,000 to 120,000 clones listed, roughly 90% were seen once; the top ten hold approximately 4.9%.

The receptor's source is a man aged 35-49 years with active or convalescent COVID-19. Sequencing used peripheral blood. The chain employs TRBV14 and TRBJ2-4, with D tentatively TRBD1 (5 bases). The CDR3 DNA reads TGTGCCAGCAGCCAAGCCCCAGGGCAGATGGCCAAAAACATTCAGTACTTC. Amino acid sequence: CASSQAPGQMAKNIQYF.